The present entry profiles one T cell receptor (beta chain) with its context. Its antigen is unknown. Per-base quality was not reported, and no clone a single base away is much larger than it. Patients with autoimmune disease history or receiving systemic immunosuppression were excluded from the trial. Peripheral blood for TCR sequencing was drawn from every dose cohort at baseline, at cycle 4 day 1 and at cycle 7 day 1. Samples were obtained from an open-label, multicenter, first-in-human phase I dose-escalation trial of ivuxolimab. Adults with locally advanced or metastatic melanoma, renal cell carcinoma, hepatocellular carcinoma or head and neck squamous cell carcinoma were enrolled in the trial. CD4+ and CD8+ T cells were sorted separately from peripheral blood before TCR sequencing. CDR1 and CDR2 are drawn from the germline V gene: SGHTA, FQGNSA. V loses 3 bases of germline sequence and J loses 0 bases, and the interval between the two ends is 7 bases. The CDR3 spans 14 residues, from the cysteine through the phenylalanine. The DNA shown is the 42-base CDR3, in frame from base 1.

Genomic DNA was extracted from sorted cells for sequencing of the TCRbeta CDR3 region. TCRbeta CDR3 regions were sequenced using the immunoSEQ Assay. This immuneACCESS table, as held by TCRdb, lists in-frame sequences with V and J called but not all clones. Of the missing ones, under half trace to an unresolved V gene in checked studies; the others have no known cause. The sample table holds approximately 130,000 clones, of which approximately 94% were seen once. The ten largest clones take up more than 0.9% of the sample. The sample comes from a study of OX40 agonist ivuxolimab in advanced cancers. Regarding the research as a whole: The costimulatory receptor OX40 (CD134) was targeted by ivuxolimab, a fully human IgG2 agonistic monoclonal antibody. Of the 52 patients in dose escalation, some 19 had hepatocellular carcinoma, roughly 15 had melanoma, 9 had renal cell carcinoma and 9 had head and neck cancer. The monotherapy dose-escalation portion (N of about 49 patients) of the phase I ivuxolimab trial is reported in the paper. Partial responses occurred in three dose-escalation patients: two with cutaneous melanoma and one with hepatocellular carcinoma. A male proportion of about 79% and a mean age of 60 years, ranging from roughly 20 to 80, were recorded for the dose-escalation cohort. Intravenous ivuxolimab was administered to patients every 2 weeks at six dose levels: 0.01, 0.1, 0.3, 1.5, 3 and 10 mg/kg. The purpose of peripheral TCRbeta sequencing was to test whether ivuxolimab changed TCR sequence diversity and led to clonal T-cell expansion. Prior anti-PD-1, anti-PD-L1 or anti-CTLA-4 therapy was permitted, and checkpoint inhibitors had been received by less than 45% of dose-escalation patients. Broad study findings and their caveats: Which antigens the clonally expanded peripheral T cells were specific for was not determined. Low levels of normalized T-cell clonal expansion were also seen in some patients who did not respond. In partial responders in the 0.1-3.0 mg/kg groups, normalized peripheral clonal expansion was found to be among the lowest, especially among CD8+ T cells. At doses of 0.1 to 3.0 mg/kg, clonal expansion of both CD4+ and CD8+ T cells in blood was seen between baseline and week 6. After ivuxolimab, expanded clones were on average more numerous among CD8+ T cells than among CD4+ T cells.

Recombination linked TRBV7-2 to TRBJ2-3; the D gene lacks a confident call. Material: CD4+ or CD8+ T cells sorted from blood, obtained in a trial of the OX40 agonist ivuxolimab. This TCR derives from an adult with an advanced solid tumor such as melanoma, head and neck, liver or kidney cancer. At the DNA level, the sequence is TGTGCCAGCAGCTTTCGACCTAGCACAGATACGCAGTATTTT. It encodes CASSFRPSTDTQYF.